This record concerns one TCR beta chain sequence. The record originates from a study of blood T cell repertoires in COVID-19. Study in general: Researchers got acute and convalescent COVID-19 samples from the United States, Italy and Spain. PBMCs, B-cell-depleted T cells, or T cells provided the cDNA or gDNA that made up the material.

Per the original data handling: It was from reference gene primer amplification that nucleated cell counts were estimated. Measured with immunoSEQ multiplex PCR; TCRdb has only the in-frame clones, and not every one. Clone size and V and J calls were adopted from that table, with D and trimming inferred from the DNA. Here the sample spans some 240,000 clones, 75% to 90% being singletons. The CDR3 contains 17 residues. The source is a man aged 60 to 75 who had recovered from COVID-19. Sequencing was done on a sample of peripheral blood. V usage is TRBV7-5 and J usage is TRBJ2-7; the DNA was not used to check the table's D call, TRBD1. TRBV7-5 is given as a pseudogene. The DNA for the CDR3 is TGTGCCAGAAGCTTTCATCGGACAGGGCATAGCCGCTACGAGCAGTACTTC. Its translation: CARSFHRTGHSRYEQYF.